The clone carrying this T cell receptor (beta chain) was seen many times. Its specificity is unknown. Germline V gives CDR1 WNHNN, CDR2 SYGVQD (reference sequence). Unmatched junction bases numbered 14, after V lost 0 bases and J lost 9 bases. CDR3 length equals 18 residues. Each CDR3 protein is one row after TCRdb ran MiXCR on the 5' RACE reads. The profile shows hundreds of thousands of distinct CDR3 sequences, approximately 24% of them singletons. The data were taken from a study of CD8 T cells in ankylosing spondylitis. Study-level results: Relatively scarce in peripheral blood, disease-linked clones were CD8+. Reportedly, significant enrichment of disease-linked clones occurred in matched ankylosing spondylitis synovial fluid.

The source material was blood, either unsorted or a sorted T cell fraction (not recorded which). The chain links TRBV10-1 to TRBJ2-1, with 10 bases fitting TRBD2. This receptor was obtained from a male donor with ankylosing spondylitis or in good health (not recorded which). CDR3 coding DNA: TGCGCCAGCAGTGAGTCTTTGGGGGGCAGCGGGAGGGCCAGTGAGCAGTTCTTC. Its protein product is CASSESLGGSGRASEQFF.